The rows below give T cell receptor beta chains drawn from one sample of a study of blood T cells in healthy people across ages. MiXCR, run by TCRdb on the 5' RACE reads, gives a single entry per CDR3 protein. The sample holds almost 1 million distinct CDR3 sequences; roughly half are singletons and the top ten take over 20%. Input material: blood. These receptors were collected from a woman aged 55 to 70 in good health. Each CDR3 is given without its conserved first and last residue.

v_call: TRBV11-2
cdr3_aa: ASSPSSGRKVYEQF

v_call: TRBV29-1
cdr3_aa: SVRETGGYSEQY

v_call: TRBV28
cdr3_aa: ASRTNRVVRETQY

v_call: TRBV15
cdr3_aa: ASSRDRREETQY

v_call: TRBV29-1
cdr3_aa: SVPMSGVNEKLF

v_call: TRBV7-2
cdr3_aa: ASSLHLAGKEAETQY

v_call: TRBV13
cdr3_aa: ASSLSHGVYEQY

v_call: TRBV7-6
cdr3_aa: ASSFGGGVGYEQY

v_call: TRBV5-1
cdr3_aa: ASSFPPWREGLYQETQY

v_call: TRBV10-3
cdr3_aa: AISVLTLAGYEDEQF